The 21 T cell receptor beta chains in this list originate from one sample, sequenced in a study of shared clonotypes between healthy human individuals. Assay: immunoSEQ multiplex PCR; the TCRdb copy retains only in-frame clones and omits some. The sample lists around 980,000 clones, roughly 74% occurring once. The sequenced sample consisted of memory CD4+ T cells from PBMCs. Subset reported: CD45RA-negative fraction. These receptors originate from a man aged 18 to 35 in good health. Some clones in this sample may be carry-over from other donors' samples.

This clone was counted a few times. V is TRBV28 and J is TRBJ1-5, with D hard to call. The germline CDR1 and CDR2 sequences are MDHEN and SYDVKM. The germline V and J ends were trimmed by 1 base and 1 base, with 17 bases remaining between them. This CDR3 comprises 18 residues. CDR3 sequence: CASSLSLRAQRSNQPQHF. The CDR3 DNA reads as TGTGCCAGCAGTTTATCCCTTAGGGCCCAGCGGAGCAATCAGCCCCAGCATTTT.

The sample holds a few counts of this clone. Additional DNA sequences in this sample encode the identical CDR3. This chain joins TRBV7-9 and TRBJ2-1; perhaps TRBD1 as D (5 bases). The CDR3 sequence is 14 residues long. Germline CDR1 SEHNR, CDR2 FQNEAQ (reference sequence). Between the trimmed V and J ends, which lost 2 bases and 2 bases, there was a span of 7 bases. CDR3 in amino acids: CASSLQGTYNEQFF. Here the CDR3 DNA reads TGTGCCAGCAGCTTACAGGGTACCTACAATGAGCAGTTCTTC.

This clone was seen more than once but under ten times. CDR3 sequence: CAWSRRQLNTEAFF. Written as DNA, the CDR3 is TGTGCCTGGAGTAGAAGACAGCTGAACACTGAAGCTTTCTTT. The V call is TRBV30, the J call TRBJ1-1, with a weak D call TRBD1 (5 bases). The germline CDR1 and CDR2 sequences are GTSNPN and SVGIG (reference sequence). The V gene lost 2 bases and the J gene lost 0 bases, with 10 bases spanning the gap. The CDR3 covers 14 residues.

This chain joins TRBV28 and TRBJ1-1; 9 bases agree with TRBD1. The length of the CDR3 is 15 residues. The junction had 10 bases not matched to a gene; V was cut back by 10 bases and J by 1 base. Germline-derived CDR1 and CDR2 are MDHEN and SYDVKM. CDR3 in amino acids: CAILGQGVGNTEAFF. The CDR3 region has the DNA TGTGCCATATTGGGACAGGGTGTCGGGAACACTGAAGCTTTCTTT.

The J gene is TRBJ2-3, the V gene TRBV11-2, with D unclear. This CDR3 has 14 residues. Trimming pared 7 bases from V and 2 bases from J, leaving 13 bases between. CDR1 is SGHAT and CDR2 is FQNNGV in the germline V gene. CDR3 region: CASMKWQNTDTQYF. The DNA of the CDR3 is TGTGCCAGCATGAAATGGCAGAACACAGATACGCAGTATTTT.

This chain links TRBV18 with TRBJ2-6; 7 nucleotides align to TRBD1. This CDR3 is built from 17 residues. The germline gives CDR1 KGHSH, CDR2 LQKENI. Trimming removed 3 bases from V and 0 bases from J; junction bases left unmatched: 5. The CDR3 here is CASSPNRGASGANVLTF. In DNA form, the CDR3 reads TGTGCCAGCTCACCCAACAGGGGAGCCTCTGGGGCCAACGTCCTGACTTTC. Filled out from reference TRBV18 and TRBJ2-6, the complete variable domain reads NAGVMQNPRHLVRRRGQEARLRCSPMKGHSHVYWYRQLPEEGLKFMVYLQKENIIDESGMPKERFSAEFPKEGPSILRIQQVVRGDSAAYFCASSPNRGASGANVLTFGAGSRLTVL.

The CDR3 spells CASSKGNPAYNEQFF. CDR3 coding DNA: TGTGCCAGTAGTAAAGGGAACCCAGCCTACAATGAGCAGTTCTTC. This chain joins TRBV19 and TRBJ2-1; no clear D gene. Germline V CDR1 and CDR2: LNHDA, SQIVND (reference sequence). The CDR3 spans 15 residues. With 4 bases removed from V and 2 bases from J, the gap between germline ends came to 12 bases.

In this sample, this clone turned up once. V usage is TRBV7-9 and J usage is TRBJ1-1, with 7 bases fitting TRBD1. Germline loops: CDR1 SEHNR, CDR2 FQNEAQ (reference sequence). CDR3 length: 16 residues. V lost 5 bases and J lost 0; bases outside the gene matches: 9. For the CDR3, the DNA is TGTGCCAGCAGCGCTACAGGGGAAAGCCTGAACACTGAAGCTTTCTTT. It translates to CASSATGESLNTEAFF.

This clone has a count of ten or more. Other DNA sequences from this sample encode an identical CDR3 as well. The rearrangement joins TRBV5-4 to TRBJ1-2; 8 bases are shared with TRBD1. V lost 4 bases, J lost 8 bases, and 7 bases stayed unmatched. The CDR3 spans 13 residues. The germline CDR1 and CDR2 sequences are SGHNT and YYREEE (reference sequence). CDR3 region: CASSHIDRGGYTF. As DNA, the CDR3 is TGTGCCAGCAGCCACATCGACAGGGGCGGCTACACCTTC.

J is TRBJ1-5 and V is TRBV27, with D perhaps TRBD1 (5 bases). The CDR3 sequence is 17 residues long. Germline V gene data show CDR1 as MNHEY and CDR2 as SMNVEV (reference sequence). Between the trimmed V and J ends, which lost 8 bases and 5 bases, there was a span of 25 bases. CDR3 nucleotides: TGTGCCAGCGGTAGAGCCGGGACGAGTTTTGGGGATCAGCCCCAGCATTTT. Residues: CASGRAGTSFGDQPQHF.

The genes are TRBV9 and TRBJ2-7, with D unresolved. Germline V gene sequence: CDR1 SGDLS, CDR2 YYNGEE. The CDR3 is made up of 13 amino acids. Trimming removed 0 bases from V and 4 bases from J, with 8 bases in between. The CDR3, as DNA: TGTGCCAGCAGCGTAGGGCTAGAATACGAGCAGTACTTC. It encodes CASSVGLEYEQYF.

The V and J genes are TRBV7-9 and TRBJ2-7; 8 bases are a match to TRBD2. CDR3 length: 15 amino acids. The germline V gene has CDR1 SEHNR and CDR2 FQNEAQ (reference sequence). After removal of 5 bases from V and 6 bases from J, the junction contained 12 bases not matched to a gene. CDR3 DNA sequence: TGTGCCAGCAGCCCCAGGGGACTAGTAACCTCCGAGCAGTACTTC. The encoded protein is CASSPRGLVTSEQYF.

This clone was found many times. The V and J genes are TRBV28 and TRBJ1-5; D is ambiguous. The length of the CDR3 is 19 residues. Trimming left V 2 bases short and J 0 bases short, with 20 bases between. Germline V gene data show CDR1 as MDHEN and CDR2 as SYDVKM. In DNA, the CDR3 is TGTGCCAGCAGTTTAATCCCCCCTGCAGTTTATAATAGCAATCAGCCCCAGCATTTT. As protein: CASSLIPPAVYNSNQPQHF.

With respect to this clone: The same CDR3 is also encoded by other DNA sequences in this sample. The chain couples TRBV27 to TRBJ1-5; D ambiguous. This CDR3 region has 15 residues. V lost 5 bases and J 0 bases, leaving 11 bases between the germline ends. Germline values: CDR1 MNHEY, CDR2 SMNVEV (reference sequence). The CDR3 nucleotides are TGTGCCAGCAGTCGAAATGGGGATAGCAATCAGCCCCAGCATTTT. Its translation is CASSRNGDSNQPQHF.

Concerning this clone itself: This may arise from a read error, as a much more abundant clone is one base away. The V and J genes are TRBV28 and TRBJ2-7, with 11 bases fitting TRBD2. Germline V gene lookup returns CDR1 MDHEN and CDR2 SYDVKM. Germline trimming cut 3 bases from V and 2 bases from J; bases unmatched to any gene: 9. The length of the CDR3 is 17 residues. The CDR3 sequence is CASSLGLAGGRAYEQYF. In nucleotides, the CDR3 is TGTGCCAGCAGTTTGGGTCTAGCGGGAGGAAGAGCCTACGAGCAGTACTTC.

The chain has TRBV28 and TRBJ2-7; 8 positions agree with TRBD1. The CDR3 spans 15 residues. The V gene's germline CDR1 is MDHEN and CDR2 SYDVKM. V dropped 5 bases and J dropped 0; count of bases not matched to a gene: 6. The CDR3 bases are TGTGCCAGCAGTGAACAGGGGGTGAGCTCCTACGAGCAGTACTTC. Amino acids: CASSEQGVSSYEQYF.

This chain joins TRBV28 and TRBJ1-1; D possibly corresponds to TRBD1 (5 bases). Trimming pared 11 bases from V and 4 bases from J, leaving 20 bases between. CDR1 and CDR2 from the germline V gene are MDHEN and SYDVKM. This CDR3 has 14 amino acids. CDR3 residues: CACSFRGRVTEAFF. CDR3 sequence (DNA): TGTGCCTGCTCATTTAGGGGACGGGTCACTGAAGCTTTCTTT.

Concerning this clone itself: Other DNA sequences within the sample encode an identical CDR3. The chain uses TRBV30 and TRBJ1-2; 9 nucleotides agree with TRBD1. CDR3 size: 14 residues. V shed 3 bases and J 5 bases; nucleotides not matched to a gene: 7. CDR1 GTSNPN and CDR2 SVGIG come from the germline V gene (reference sequence). The CDR3 sequence is CAWRETGGGYGYTF. In DNA form, the CDR3 reads TGTGCCTGGAGAGAAACAGGGGGCGGTTATGGCTACACCTTC. Based on the CDR3 plus reference TRBV30 and TRBJ1-2, the full variable domain is SQTIHQWPATLVQPVGSPLSLECTVEGTSNPNLYWYRQAAGRGLQLLFYSVGIGQISSEVPQNLSASRPQDRQFILSSKKLLLSDSGFYLCAWRETGGGYGYTFGSGTRLTVV.

The chain is built from TRBV7-2 and TRBJ1-3; D is ambiguous. The germline V gene has CDR1 SGHTA and CDR2 FQGNSA. V dropped 4 bases and J dropped 4 bases, with 11 bases sitting between them. The CDR3 runs 14 residues. CDR3 residues: CASSYDYSGNTIYF. The CDR3 DNA sequence: TGTGCCAGCAGCTATGATTATTCGGGAAACACCATATATTTT. The variable domain in full, with the rest retrieved from reference TRBV7-2 and TRBJ1-3, is GAGVSQSPSNKVTEKGKDVELRCDPISGHTALYWYRQSLGQGLEFLIYFQGNSAPDKSGLPSDRFSAERTGGSVSTLTIQRTQQEDSAVYLCASSYDYSGNTIYFGEGSWLTVV.

This chain uses TRBV5-1 with TRBJ2-3, with TRBD1 matching 9 bases. CDR1 is SGHRS, CDR2 YFSETQ, per germline. Trimming took 0 bases from V and 2 from J; bases not matched to a gene: 1. CDR3 length: 15 residues. CDR3 protein: CASSLGQGDTDTQYF. The DNA of the CDR3 is TGCGCCAGCAGCTTGGGACAGGGGGACACAGATACGCAGTATTTT.

This sequence joins TRBV28 and TRBJ2-2; D is undetermined. The CDR3 covers 16 residues. Germline V gene sequence: CDR1 MDHEN, CDR2 SYDVKM. The V end lost 6 bases, the J end lost 7 bases, and 21 bases lay between the germline ends. The DNA for the CDR3 is TGTGCCAGCAGGGCAGACGGAACCGGTAGTGGCGGGGAGCTGTTTTTT. Protein: CASRADGTGSGGELFF.